This record concerns one T cell receptor (beta chain) sequence. The CDR3 loop spans 15 amino acids. V lost 6 bases and J lost 5; bases outside the gene matches: 9. Germline CDR1 and CDR2: SEHNR and FQNEAQ (reference sequence). Libraries were prepared by immunoSEQ multiplex PCR; TCRdb keeps only in-frame clonotypes and omits some of them. Among about 57,000 clones listed, 70% to 90% were seen once. The record originates from a study of technical replicates of blood from four donors. V gene TRBV7-9 combines with J gene TRBJ1-4; 7 bases are shared with TRBD1. The material sequenced was PBMCs. The origin of this receptor is a human donor in good health. Some clones in this sample may be carry-over from other donors' samples. This chain's CDR3 is CASRSKDRLNEKLFF. The CDR3 bases are TGTGCCAGCAGATCTAAGGACAGGCTGAATGAAAAACTGTTTTTT.